This T cell receptor (beta chain) was obtained from a study of T cell responses to AZD1222 COVID-19 vaccine. Sequencing used immunoSEQ multiplex PCR; TCRdb keeps in-frame clones, though not all of them. The sample includes 150,000 to 200,000 clones, around 90% of them seen just once. General study points: Just 5 or 6 AZD1222 recipients tested seropositive at baseline. Repertoires were obtained solely post-peak T cell response.

Note on this clone: The antigen remains undetermined.

Specimen: peripheral blood, collected on day 0 of AZD1222 vaccination. The receptor was derived from an adult in good health.

The CDR3: CASSPRQGIGELFF. DNA for the CDR3: TGTGCCAGCAGCCCGAGACAGGGGATCGGGGAGCTGTTTTTT. This chain links TRBV9 with TRBJ2-2, with TRBD1 identical over 8 bases. Germline V gene data show CDR1 as SGDLS and CDR2 as YYNGEE. The CDR3 has 14 residues. V gave up 4 bases and J gave up 7 bases; unmatched junction bases: 6.